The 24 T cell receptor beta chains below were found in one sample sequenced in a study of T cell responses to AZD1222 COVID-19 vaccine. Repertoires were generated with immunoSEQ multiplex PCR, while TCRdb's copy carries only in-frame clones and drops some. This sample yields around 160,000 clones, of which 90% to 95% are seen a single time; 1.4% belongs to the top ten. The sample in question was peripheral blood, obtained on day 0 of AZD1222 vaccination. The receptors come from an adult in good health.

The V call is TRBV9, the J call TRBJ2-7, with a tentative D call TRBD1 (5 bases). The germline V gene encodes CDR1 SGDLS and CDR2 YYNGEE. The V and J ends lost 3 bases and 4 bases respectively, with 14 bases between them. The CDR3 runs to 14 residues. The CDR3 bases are TGTGCCAGCAGCGGGGGCTCGGGTAGTTACGAGCAGTACTTC. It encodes CASSGGSGSYEQYF.

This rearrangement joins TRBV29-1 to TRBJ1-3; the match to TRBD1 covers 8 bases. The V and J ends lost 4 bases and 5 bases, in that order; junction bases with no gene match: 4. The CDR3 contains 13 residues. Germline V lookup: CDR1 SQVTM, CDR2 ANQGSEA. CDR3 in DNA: TGCAGCGTTGGAGACAGGGGAAGAAACACCATATATTTT. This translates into CSVGDRGRNTIYF.

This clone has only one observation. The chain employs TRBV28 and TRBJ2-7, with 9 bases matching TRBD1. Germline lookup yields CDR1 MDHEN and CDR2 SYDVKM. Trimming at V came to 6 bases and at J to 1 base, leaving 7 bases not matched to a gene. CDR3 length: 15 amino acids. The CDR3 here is CASSPGTGPSYEQYF. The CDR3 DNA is TGTGCCAGCAGCCCGGGGACAGGGCCGTCCTACGAGCAGTACTTC.

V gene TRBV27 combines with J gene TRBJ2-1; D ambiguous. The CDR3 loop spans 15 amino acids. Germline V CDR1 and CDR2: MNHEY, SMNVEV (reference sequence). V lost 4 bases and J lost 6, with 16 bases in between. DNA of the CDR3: TGTGCCAGCAGTTCGGCGGAACTCCCTGGCAATGAGCAGTTCTTC. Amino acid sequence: CASSSAELPGNEQFF.

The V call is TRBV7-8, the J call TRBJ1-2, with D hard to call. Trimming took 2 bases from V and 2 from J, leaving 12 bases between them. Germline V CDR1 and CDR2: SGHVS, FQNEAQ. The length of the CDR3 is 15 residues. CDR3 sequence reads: CASSLSVTLNYGYTF. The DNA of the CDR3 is TGTGCCAGCAGCTTATCAGTTACCCTGAACTATGGCTACACCTTC.

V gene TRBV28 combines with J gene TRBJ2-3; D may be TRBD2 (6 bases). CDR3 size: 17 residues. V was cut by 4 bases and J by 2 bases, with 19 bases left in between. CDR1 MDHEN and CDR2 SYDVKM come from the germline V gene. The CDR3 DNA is TGTGCCAGCAGTTCACCCGCCCCGACTAGAGCCACAGATACGCAGTATTTT. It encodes CASSSPAPTRATDTQYF.

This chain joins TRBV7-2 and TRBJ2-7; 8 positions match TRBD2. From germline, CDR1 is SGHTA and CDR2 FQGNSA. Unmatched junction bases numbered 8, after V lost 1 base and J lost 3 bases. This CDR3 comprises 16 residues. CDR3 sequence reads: CASSLEGSSGYYEQYF. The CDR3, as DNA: TGTGCCAGCAGCTTAGAGGGGTCTAGCGGGTACTACGAGCAGTACTTC.

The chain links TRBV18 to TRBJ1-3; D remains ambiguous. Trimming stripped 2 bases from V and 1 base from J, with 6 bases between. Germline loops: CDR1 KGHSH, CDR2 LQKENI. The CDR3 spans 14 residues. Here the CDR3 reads CASSPKSSGNTIYF. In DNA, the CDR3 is TGTGCCAGCTCACCAAAGTCTTCTGGAAACACCATATATTTT.

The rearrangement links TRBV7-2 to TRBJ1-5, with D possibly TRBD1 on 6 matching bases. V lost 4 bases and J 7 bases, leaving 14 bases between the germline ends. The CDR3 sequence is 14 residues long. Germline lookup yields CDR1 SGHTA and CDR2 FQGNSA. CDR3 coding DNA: TGTGCCAGCAGCTCTCAGGGGTTTGCCCAGCCCCAGCATTTT. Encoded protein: CASSSQGFAQPQHF.

Here the CDR3 reads CASSYLTSGGLNEQFF. DNA of the CDR3: TGTGCCAGCAGCTACCTGACTAGCGGGGGACTCAATGAGCAGTTCTTC. The chain has TRBV5-6 and TRBJ2-1, with 12 bases that match TRBD2. The V gene end was trimmed by 3 bases and the J gene end by 6 bases; junction bases not matched to a gene: 7. The CDR3 runs 16 residues. Germline V gene data show CDR1 as SGHDT and CDR2 as YYEEEE.

This CDR3 reads CASSFIGTGNQPQHF. Written as DNA, the CDR3 is TGTGCCAGCAGCTTTATCGGGACTGGCAATCAGCCCCAGCATTTT. The chain is built from TRBV5-8 and TRBJ1-5; D is possibly TRBD1 (5 bases). CDR1 SGHTS and CDR2 YDEGEE come from the germline V gene. The CDR3 sequence is 15 residues long. V lost 2 bases and J 2 bases, leaving 11 bases between the germline ends.

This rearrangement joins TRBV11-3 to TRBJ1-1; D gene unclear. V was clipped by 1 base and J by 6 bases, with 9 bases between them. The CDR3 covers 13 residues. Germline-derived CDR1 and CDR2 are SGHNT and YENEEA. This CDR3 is CASSLVVGPEAFF. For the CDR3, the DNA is TGTGCCAGCAGCTTAGTCGTGGGCCCTGAAGCTTTCTTT.

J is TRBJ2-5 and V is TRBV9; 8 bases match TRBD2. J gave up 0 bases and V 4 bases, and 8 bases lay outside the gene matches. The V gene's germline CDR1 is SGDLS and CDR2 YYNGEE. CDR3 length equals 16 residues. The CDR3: CASSSHSGGDQETQYF. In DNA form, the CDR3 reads TGTGCCAGCAGCTCCCACAGCGGGGGCGACCAAGAGACCCAGTACTTC.

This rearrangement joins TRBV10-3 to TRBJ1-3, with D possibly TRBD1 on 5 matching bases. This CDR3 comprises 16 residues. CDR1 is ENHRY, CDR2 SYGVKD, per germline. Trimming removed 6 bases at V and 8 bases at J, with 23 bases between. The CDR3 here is CAISGTRRADGDTIYF. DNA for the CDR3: TGTGCCATCAGCGGGACCCGAAGAGCCGACGGGGACACCATATATTTT.

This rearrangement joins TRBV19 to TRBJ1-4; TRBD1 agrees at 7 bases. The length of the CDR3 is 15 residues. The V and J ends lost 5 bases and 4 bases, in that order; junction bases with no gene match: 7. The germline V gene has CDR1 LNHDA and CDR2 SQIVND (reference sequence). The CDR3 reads CASSGQDLSNEKLFF. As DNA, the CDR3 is TGTGCCAGTAGTGGACAGGATCTGAGTAATGAAAAACTGTTTTTT.

CDR3 protein: CASSRGARRGTRNTIYF. The CDR3 bases are TGTGCCAGTAGTCGGGGGGCGAGAAGGGGTACCCGAAACACCATATATTTT. This chain joins TRBV19 and TRBJ1-3; possible D gene TRBD1, 6 bases. The CDR3 is 17 residues long. CDR1 is LNHDA and CDR2 is SQIVND in the germline V gene (reference sequence). Trimming removed 5 bases from V and 5 bases from J, with 22 bases in between.

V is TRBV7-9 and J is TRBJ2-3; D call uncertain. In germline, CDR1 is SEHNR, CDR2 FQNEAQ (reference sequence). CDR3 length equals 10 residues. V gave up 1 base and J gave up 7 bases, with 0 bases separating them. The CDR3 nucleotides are TGTGCCAGCAGCTTAGATACGCAGTATTTT. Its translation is CASSLDTQYF.

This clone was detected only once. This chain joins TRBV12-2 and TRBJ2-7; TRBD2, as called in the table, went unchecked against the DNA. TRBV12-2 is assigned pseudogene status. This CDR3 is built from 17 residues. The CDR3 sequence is CASRLAAGLAGAYEQYF. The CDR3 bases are TGTGCAAGTCGCTTAGCGGCGGGACTAGCGGGGGCCTACGAGCAGTACTTC.

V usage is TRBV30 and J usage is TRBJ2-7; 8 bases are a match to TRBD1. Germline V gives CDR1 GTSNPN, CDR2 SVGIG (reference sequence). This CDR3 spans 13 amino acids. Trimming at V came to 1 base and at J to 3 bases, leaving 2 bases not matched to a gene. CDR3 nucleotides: TGTGCCTGGAGTGAACAGGGGGGCTACGAGCAGTACTTC. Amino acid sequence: CAWSEQGGYEQYF.

The CDR3 reads CASSLPGGQGRTEAFF. The DNA of the CDR3 is TGTGCCAGCAGCTTACCGGGGGGGCAGGGTCGCACTGAAGCTTTCTTT. This sequence joins TRBV7-9 and TRBJ1-1; TRBD1 might be the D (6 bases). The V end lost 2 bases, the J end lost 4 bases, and 17 bases lay between the germline ends. Germline V lookup: CDR1 SEHNR, CDR2 FQNEAQ (reference sequence). The CDR3 has 16 residues.

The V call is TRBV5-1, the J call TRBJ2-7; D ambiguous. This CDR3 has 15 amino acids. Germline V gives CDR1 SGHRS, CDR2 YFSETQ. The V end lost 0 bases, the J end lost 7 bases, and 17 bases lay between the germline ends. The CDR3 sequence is CASSLAPGLMGEQYF. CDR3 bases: TGCGCCAGCAGCTTGGCCCCGGGCCTGATGGGTGAGCAGTACTTC.

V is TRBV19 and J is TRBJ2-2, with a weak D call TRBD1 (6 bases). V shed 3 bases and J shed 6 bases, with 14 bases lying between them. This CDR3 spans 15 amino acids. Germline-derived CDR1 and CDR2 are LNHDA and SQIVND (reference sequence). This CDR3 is CASSMGQGVPGELFF. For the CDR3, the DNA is TGTGCCAGTAGTATGGGACAAGGGGTCCCCGGGGAGCTGTTTTTT.

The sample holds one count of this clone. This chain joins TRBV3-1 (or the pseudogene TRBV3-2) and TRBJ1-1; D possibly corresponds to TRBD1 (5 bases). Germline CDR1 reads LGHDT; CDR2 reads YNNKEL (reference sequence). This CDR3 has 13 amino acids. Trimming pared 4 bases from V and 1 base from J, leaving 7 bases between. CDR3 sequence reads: CASSRGGNTEAFF. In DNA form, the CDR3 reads TGTGCCAGCAGCCGGGGGGGGAACACTGAAGCTTTCTTT.

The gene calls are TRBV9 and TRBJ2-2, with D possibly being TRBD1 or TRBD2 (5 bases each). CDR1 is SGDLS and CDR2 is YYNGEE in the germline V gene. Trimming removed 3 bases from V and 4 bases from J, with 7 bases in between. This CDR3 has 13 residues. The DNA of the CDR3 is TGTGCCAGCAGCGGGGGGACCACCGGGGAGCTGTTTTTT. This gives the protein CASSGGTTGELFF.